This T cell receptor beta chain was identified in a study of OX40 agonist ivuxolimab in advanced cancers. Method: immunoSEQ multiplex PCR; TCRdb's copy keeps in-frame clones and lacks some. The table has just under 85,000 clones, approximately 84% seen once. The CDR3 contains 11 residues. V was pared by 4 bases and J by 7 bases, with 7 bases between. The germline V gene has CDR1 MNHEY and CDR2 SVGAGI. The receptor's source is an adult with an advanced solid tumor such as melanoma, head and neck, liver or kidney cancer. Source: CD4+ or CD8+ T cells sorted from blood, taken in a trial of the OX40 agonist ivuxolimab. V is TRBV6-5 and J is TRBJ1-1; D ambiguous. DNA for the CDR3: TGTGCCAGCAGTTTTTACCGTGAAGCTTTCTTT. The encoded protein is CASSFYREAFF.